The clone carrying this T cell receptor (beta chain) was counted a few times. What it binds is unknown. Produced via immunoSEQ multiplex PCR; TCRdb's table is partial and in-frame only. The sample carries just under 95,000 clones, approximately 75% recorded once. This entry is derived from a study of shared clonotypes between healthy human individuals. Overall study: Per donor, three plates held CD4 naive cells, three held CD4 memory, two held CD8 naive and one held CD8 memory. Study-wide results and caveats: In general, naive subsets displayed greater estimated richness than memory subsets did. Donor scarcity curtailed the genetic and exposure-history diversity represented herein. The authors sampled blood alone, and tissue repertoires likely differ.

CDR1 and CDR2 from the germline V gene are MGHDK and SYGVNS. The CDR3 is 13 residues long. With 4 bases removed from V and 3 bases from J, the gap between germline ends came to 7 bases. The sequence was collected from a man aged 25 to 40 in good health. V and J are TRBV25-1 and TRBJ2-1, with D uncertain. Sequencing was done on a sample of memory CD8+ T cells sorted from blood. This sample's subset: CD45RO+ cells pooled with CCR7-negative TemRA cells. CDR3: CASSVINYNEQFF. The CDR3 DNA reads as TGTGCCAGCAGTGTTATAAACTACAATGAGCAGTTCTTC.